Below, 30 T cell receptor beta chains from the same sample are listed, as sequenced in a study of shared clonotypes between healthy human individuals. The protocol was immunoSEQ multiplex PCR, while the TCRdb copy is restricted to in-frame clones and leaves out a portion. The sample records about 470,000 clones, roughly 80% being singletons. Sample: PBMCs. All receptors come from a woman aged 40 to 55 in good health. Some clones in this sample may be carry-over from other donors' samples.

Only a few counts were recorded for this clone. The chain's CDR3 is CASSYAGEETQYF. CDR3 DNA sequence: TGTGCCAGCAGTTATGCCGGGGAAGAGACCCAGTACTTC. The chain employs TRBV6-6 and TRBJ2-5; TRBD2 might be the D (5 bases). V dropped 3 bases and J dropped 3 bases, with 8 bases sitting between them. The germline V gene encodes CDR1 MNHNY and CDR2 SVGAGI (reference sequence). The CDR3 runs to 13 residues.

This chain connects TRBV6-1 to TRBJ2-1; D gene uncertain. Trimming stripped 1 base from V and 4 bases from J, with 8 bases between. There are 14 residues in the CDR3. In germline, CDR1 is MNHNS, CDR2 SASEGT. CDR3 DNA sequence: TGTGCCAGCAGTGAAGACAGAACTTACAATGAGCAGTTCTTC. This encodes CASSEDRTYNEQFF.

The rearrangement uses TRBV23-1 and TRBJ1-3; 7 nucleotides match TRBD1. TRBV23-1 is an ORF, with its function uncertain. This CDR3 spans 19 amino acids. The J segment lost 1 base and the V segment lost 3 bases, leaving 15 bases of the junction unmatched. CDR3 nucleotides: TGCGCCAGCAGTCACGGGGTACGTGACAGGGAGACTTCTGGAAACACCATATATTTT. It codes for CASSHGVRDRETSGNTIYF.

The chain combines TRBV7-2 with TRBJ1-4; D possibly corresponds to TRBD1 (5 bases). Germline CDR1 and CDR2: SGHTA and FQGNSA. V was shortened by 1 base and J by 6 bases, with 12 bases between the two germline ends. This CDR3 has 15 residues. In nucleotides, the CDR3 is TGTGCCAGCAGCTTAGGAGGCAGGGCTGATGAAAAACTGTTTTTT. Its translation: CASSLGGRADEKLFF.

This clone has a handful of counts. The V call is TRBV7-2, the J call TRBJ2-3; D might be TRBD1 (6 bases). Germline V CDR1 and CDR2: SGHTA, FQGNSA. The V gene lost 4 bases and the J gene lost 11 bases, with 13 bases spanning the gap. The CDR3 contains 12 residues. DNA of the CDR3: TGTGCCAGCAGCTACACAGGGAAGGGGCAGTATTTT. It encodes CASSYTGKGQYF. Combining the CDR3 with reference TRBV7-2 and TRBJ2-3 gives the whole variable domain GAGVSQSPSNKVTEKGKDVELRCDPISGHTALYWYRQSLGQGLEFLIYFQGNSAPDKSGLPSDRFSAERTGGSVSTLTIQRTQQEDSAVYLCASSYTGKGQYFGPGTRLTVL.

CDR3 protein: CSAGTDYEQYF. The CDR3 DNA follows: TGCAGCGCAGGGACGGACTACGAGCAGTACTTC. This chain connects TRBV29-1 to TRBJ2-7; D is tentatively TRBD1 or TRBD2 (5 bases each). CDR3 length: 11 residues. Germline CDR1 and CDR2: SQVTM and ANQGSEA. Trimming left V 7 bases short and J 3 bases short, with 10 bases between.

J is TRBJ2-1 and V is TRBV5-1, with 7 positions matching TRBD2. The length of the CDR3 is 14 residues. The V segment lost 0 bases and the J segment 6 bases; nucleotides outside the gene matches: 3. Looked up from germline, CDR1 is SGHRS and CDR2 is YFSETQ. CDR3 in DNA: TGCGCCAGCAGCTTGGACGGGACTACCAATGAGCAGTTCTTC. Protein: CASSLDGTTNEQFF. Full variable domain (remainder filled in from reference TRBV5-1 and TRBJ2-1): KAGVTQTPRYLIKTRGQQVTLSCSPISGHRSVSWYQQTPGQGLQFLFEYFSETQRNKGNFPGRFSGRQFSNSRSEMNVSTLELGDSALYLCASSLDGTTNEQFFGPGTRLTVL.

The V and J genes are TRBV7-2 and TRBJ2-1; the match to TRBD2 covers 13 bases. The CDR3 loop spans 17 amino acids. The ends lost 1 base at V and 9 bases at J; junction bases unmatched: 9. The germline V gene has CDR1 SGHTA and CDR2 FQGNSA. The CDR3 reads CASSLGLLAGGPVEQFF. CDR3 coding DNA: TGTGCCAGCAGCTTAGGGCTACTAGCGGGAGGGCCGGTTGAGCAGTTCTTC.

The CDR3 protein is CASSDLAGAAEQFF. The DNA for the CDR3 is TGTGCCAGCAGCGATCTAGCGGGAGCCGCTGAGCAGTTCTTC. The V gene is TRBV7-8, the J gene TRBJ2-1, with TRBD2 matching 10 bases. The length of the CDR3 is 14 residues. Losses at the gene ends were 5 bases for V and 9 bases for J; bases not matched to a gene: 7. The germline V gene encodes CDR1 SGHVS and CDR2 FQNEAQ. The variable domain in full, with the rest retrieved from reference TRBV7-8 and TRBJ2-1, is GAGVSQSPRYKVAKRGQDVALRCDPISGHVSLFWYQQALGQGPEFLTYFQNEAQLDKSGLPSDRFFAERPEGSVSTLKIQRTQQEDSAVYLCASSDLAGAAEQFFGPGTRLTVL.

V is TRBV18 and J is TRBJ2-7; 10 nucleotides agree with TRBD1. The trim removed 5 bases at V and 3 bases at J, leaving 7 bases unmatched. Germline values: CDR1 KGHSH, CDR2 LQKENI. The CDR3 spans 15 residues. The CDR3 loop reads CASSVTGGGDYEQYF. The CDR3 DNA reads as TGTGCCAGCTCAGTGACAGGGGGCGGTGACTACGAGCAGTACTTC.

The chain combines TRBV6-4 with TRBJ2-3; 7 nucleotides match TRBD2. With V trimmed by 2 bases and J by 4 bases, 9 bases remained unmatched. CDR3 length: 16 amino acids. Germline V gene data show CDR1 as MRHNA and CDR2 as SNTAGT. CDR3 bases: TGTGCCAGCAGTGACGGGGCGGGAGATGAGGCAGATACGCAGTATTTT. It is translated as CASSDGAGDEADTQYF.

J is TRBJ1-2 and V is TRBV10-2; D is unresolved. The germline CDR1 and CDR2 sequences are WSHSY and SAAADI. CDR3 length: 15 amino acids. Trimming removed 2 bases at V and 3 bases at J, with 13 bases between. The CDR3 spells CASSERRAWDYGYTF. CDR3 bases: TGCGCCAGCAGTGAGAGGAGGGCATGGGACTATGGCTACACCTTC.

The chain carries TRBV6-1 and TRBJ1-2; D possibly corresponds to TRBD1 (5 bases). CDR3 size: 13 residues. The V gene lost 5 bases and the J gene lost 8 bases, with 15 bases spanning the gap. CDR1 and CDR2 (germline): MNHNS, SASEGT. CDR3 DNA: TGTGCCAGCAGTTCCCAGGGCTCGTACGGCTACACCTTC. Encoded protein: CASSSQGSYGYTF.

This clone occurred once. The chain combines TRBV7-2 with TRBJ2-1; TRBD2 aligns across 7 bases. Trimming at V came to 5 bases and at J to 7 bases, leaving 11 bases not matched to a gene. Germline values: CDR1 SGHTA, CDR2 FQGNSA. The CDR3 is made up of 15 amino acids. As DNA, the CDR3 is TGTGCCAGCAGCCTGGGAAGCGGGACTACAAATGAGCAGTTCTTC. Its protein is CASSLGSGTTNEQFF.

This chain links TRBV9 with TRBJ2-1; the D gene could be TRBD1 or TRBD2 (5 bases each). The germline V gene encodes CDR1 SGDLS and CDR2 YYNGEE. V was cut by 3 bases and J by 2 bases, with 15 bases left in between. The CDR3 runs 16 residues. The CDR3 region has the DNA TGTGCCAGCAGCGCCTCCCGGGACGGAGCCTACAATGAGCAGTTCTTC. It translates to CASSASRDGAYNEQFF.

This clone was seen only once. This chain links TRBV30 with TRBJ2-5; 7 bases match TRBD1. V shed 2 bases and J 4 bases; nucleotides not matched to a gene: 7. The length of the CDR3 is 14 residues. CDR1 is GTSNPN and CDR2 is SVGIG in the germline V gene (reference sequence). The CDR3 loop is CAWSYRGVLETQYF. In DNA, the CDR3 is TGTGCCTGGAGTTACAGGGGAGTATTAGAGACCCAGTACTTC.

This clone showed up just once. V is TRBV7-9 and J is TRBJ2-5; TRBD2 matches 12 bases. This CDR3 has 15 amino acids. CDR1 is SEHNR, CDR2 FQNEAQ, per germline (reference sequence). With 8 bases clipped from V and 5 bases from J, the junction kept 9 bases outside the gene matches. CDR3 DNA: TGTGCCAGCGAGCTAGCGGGAGGGCCTCGGGAGACCCAGTACTTC. Translation gives CASELAGGPRETQYF.

The chain carries TRBV5-4 and TRBJ2-1; 9 bases fit TRBD2. Trimming cost V 0 bases and J 4 bases; bases outside gene matches: 5. This CDR3 has 16 amino acids. The germline CDR1 and CDR2 sequences are SGHNT and YYREEE (reference sequence). CDR3 nucleotide sequence: TGTGCCAGCAGCTTGGGCGGGAGGGCCGAGTACAATGAGCAGTTCTTC. Translated: CASSLGGRAEYNEQFF.

The chain has TRBV5-1 and TRBJ2-5; D may be TRBD2 (6 bases). The ends were cut back, 4 bases at V and 5 bases at J, with 9 bases in the middle. The CDR3 loop spans 12 amino acids. Per the germline V gene, CDR1 is SGHRS and CDR2 is YFSETQ. CDR3 bases: TGCGCCAGCAGCGCTAGCGTGGAGACCCAGTACTTC. Translation: CASSASVETQYF.

This clone showed up just a few times. The gene calls are TRBV7-3 and TRBJ2-3; no firm D call. The CDR3 has 16 amino acids. CDR1 is SGHTA, CDR2 FQGTGA, per germline. Trimming removed 2 bases from V and 1 base from J, with 13 bases in between. This CDR3 is CASSLGVDTRTDTQYF. In DNA form, the CDR3 reads TGTGCCAGCAGCTTAGGGGTTGACACCCGCACAGATACGCAGTATTTT.

The V gene is TRBV14, the J gene TRBJ1-4; TRBD1 agrees at 9 bases. V dropped 1 base and J dropped 6; count of bases not matched to a gene: 12. Germline CDR1 SGHDN, CDR2 FVKESK. CDR3 length: 18 amino acids. CDR3 loop: CASSQGWRRGQGYEKLFF. The CDR3 DNA is TGTGCCAGCAGCCAAGGGTGGAGGAGGGGACAGGGTTATGAAAAACTGTTTTTT.

The rearrangement links TRBV6-6 to TRBJ2-1; tentatively, D is TRBD2 (6 bases). CDR3 length: 14 amino acids. Per germline, CDR1 MNHNY and CDR2 SVGAGI (reference sequence). Trimming pared 7 bases from V and 1 base from J, leaving 11 bases between. The CDR3 DNA follows: TGTGCCAGCACGGGGGAGGTATCCTACAATGAGCAGTTCTTC. Protein sequence: CASTGEVSYNEQFF.

V is TRBV9 and J is TRBJ2-1; TRBD2 agrees at 7 bases. V was clipped by 0 bases and J by 4 bases; unmatched bases: 7. Looked up from germline, CDR1 is SGDLS and CDR2 is YYNGEE. This CDR3 is built from 16 residues. CDR3 sequence (DNA): TGTGCCAGCAGCGTAGTCCAGCTAGCGGCATACAATGAGCAGTTCTTC. It codes for CASSVVQLAAYNEQFF.

This clone was seen a few times. The CDR3 reads CASGPGTGGDLAFF. The CDR3 nucleotides are TGTGCCAGCGGCCCCGGGACAGGGGGCGACTTAGCTTTCTTT. The gene calls are TRBV2 and TRBJ1-1, with 12 bases identical to TRBD1. Germline V CDR1 and CDR2: SNHLY, FYNNEI. The trim removed 8 bases at V and 10 bases at J, leaving 11 bases unmatched. The CDR3 is 14 amino acids.

V and J are TRBV27 and TRBJ1-1, with D perhaps TRBD1 (6 bases). The V gene lost 6 bases and the J gene lost 2 bases, with 13 bases spanning the gap. Germline V gene data show CDR1 as MNHEY and CDR2 as SMNVEV (reference sequence). The CDR3 is made up of 14 amino acids. CDR3 protein: CASRVRGGNTEAFF. The CDR3 nucleotides read TGTGCCAGCAGAGTTAGGGGGGGTAACACTGAAGCTTTCTTT.

With regard to this clone: Other DNA sequences in this specimen translate into the identical CDR3. The CDR3 DNA sequence: TGTGCCAGCAGTTTAGGCTATTCTCAAGAGACCCAGTACTTC. Translation: CASSLGYSQETQYF. The genes are TRBV28 and TRBJ2-5; no clear D gene. The CDR3 runs 14 residues. Germline V gene lookup returns CDR1 MDHEN and CDR2 SYDVKM. Trimming removed 2 bases from V and 2 bases from J, with 9 bases in between. Looking up the rest from reference TRBV28 and TRBJ2-5 gives the full variable domain: DVKVTQSSRYLVKRTGEKVFLECVQDMDHENMFWYRQDPGLGLRLIYFSYDVKMKEKGDIPEGYSVSREKKERFSLILESASTNQTSMYLCASSLGYSQETQYFGPGTRLLVL.

The chain is built from TRBV7-8 and TRBJ2-2, with TRBD2 matching over 9 bases. CDR1 and CDR2 from the germline V gene are SGHVS and FQNEAQ. CDR3 size: 14 residues. V was pared by 3 bases and J by 6 bases, with 2 bases of the junction left unmatched. CDR3 bases: TGTGCCAGCAGCTTCCTAGCGGGACCCGGGGAGCTGTTTTTT. Protein product: CASSFLAGPGELFF.

The chain employs TRBV7-8 and TRBJ1-5; the D is unclear. The germline V gene has CDR1 SGHVS and CDR2 FQNEAQ. This CDR3 contains 19 residues. The V end lost 4 bases, the J end lost 0 bases, and 22 bases lay between the germline ends. CDR3 nucleotides: TGTGCCAGCAGCTCGACGTATCGTGGCAGGACCTCTAGCAATCAGCCCCAGCATTTT. It yields the protein CASSSTYRGRTSSNQPQHF.

This clone was seen a handful of times. This chain joins TRBV4-3 and TRBJ2-6; D is ambiguous. Trimming removed 5 bases at V and 0 bases at J, with 11 bases between. The CDR3 spans 16 residues. From germline, CDR1 is LGHNA and CDR2 YSLEER. The CDR3 bases are TGCGCCAGCAGCGAAAGGGCTATCTCTGGGGCCAACGTCCTGACTTTC. This encodes CASSERAISGANVLTF.

This clone was seen repeatedly, ten times or more. This sequence joins TRBV23-1 and TRBJ2-7, with D uncertain. TRBV23-1 has ORF status, its function being uncertain. The CDR3 has 13 residues. The V end was cut by 3 bases, the J end by 3 bases, with 9 bases between. CDR3 sequence (DNA): TGCGCCAGCAGTCATCACAATTTCTACGAGCAGTACTTC. Translated: CASSHHNFYEQYF.